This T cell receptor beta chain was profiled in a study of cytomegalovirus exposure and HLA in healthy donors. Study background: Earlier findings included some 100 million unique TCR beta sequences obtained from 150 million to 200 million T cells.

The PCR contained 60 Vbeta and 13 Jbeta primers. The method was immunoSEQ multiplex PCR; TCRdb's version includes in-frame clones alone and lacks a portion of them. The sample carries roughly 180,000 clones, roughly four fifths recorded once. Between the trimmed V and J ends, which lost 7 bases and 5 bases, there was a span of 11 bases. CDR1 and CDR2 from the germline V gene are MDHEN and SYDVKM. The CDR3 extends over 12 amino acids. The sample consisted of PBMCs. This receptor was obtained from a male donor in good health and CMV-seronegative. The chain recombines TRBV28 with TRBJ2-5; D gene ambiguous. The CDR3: CASISRRETQYF. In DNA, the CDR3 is TGTGCCAGCATCTCTCGCCGGGAGACCCAGTACTTC.